This T cell receptor beta chain was sequenced in a study of shared clonotypes between healthy human individuals. For this clone: Its target is not known.

Study findings and constraints: It was observed that approximately 5% of naive CD4 clonotypes were shared across a few donors. The authors sampled blood alone, and tissue repertoires likely differ. With few donors, the genetic and exposure-history diversity represented was limited.

Profiled with immunoSEQ multiplex PCR; TCRdb holds only in-frame clones, not every one. This table has more than 2,000,000 clones, around nine tenths appearing once. The CDR3 sequence is 15 residues long. Sequenced material: naive CD4+ T cells sorted from blood. The subset denotes: CD45RA+ positively selected. The clonotype comes from a man between 18 and 35 years old in good health. The V gene is TRBV21-1, the J gene TRBJ2-5. TRBV21-1 represents a pseudogene. The CDR3 region has the DNA TGTGCCAGCAGCAAAGTAACAGGGACTGTCGAGACCCAGTACTTC. It translates to CASSKVTGTVETQYF.